Each of the 13 T cell receptor beta chains below was sequenced from the same sample in a study of identical twins. A single record per CDR3 protein comes from TCRdb applying MiXCR to the 5' RACE reads. The sample includes fewer than 500,000 distinct CDR3 sequences, roughly an eighth of them seen just once. This same sample was also taken into another study, of yellow fever vaccine responses in identical twins.

Sequenced: CD4+ T cells sorted from blood. The receptors come from a woman aged 18-29 years in good health.

The genes are TRBV5-1 and TRBJ2-7, with D unclear. V shed 2 bases and J shed 1 base, with 7 bases lying between them. Germline V gene lookup returns CDR1 SGHRS and CDR2 YFSETQ. This CDR3 spans 13 amino acids. The CDR3 nucleotides read TGCGCCAGCAGCTTTGACATATCCTACGAGCAGTACTTC. Translated: CASSFDISYEQYF. Full variable domain (rest looked up from reference TRBV5-1 and TRBJ2-7): KAGVTQTPRYLIKTRGQQVTLSCSPISGHRSVSWYQQTPGQGLQFLFEYFSETQRNKGNFPGRFSGRQFSNSRSEMNVSTLELGDSALYLCASSFDISYEQYFGPGTRLTVT.

This chain connects TRBV9 to TRBJ2-5, with D perhaps matching TRBD2 (5 bases). This CDR3 is 14 amino acids long. V dropped 4 bases and J dropped 4 bases, with 14 bases sitting between them. Germline values: CDR1 SGDLS, CDR2 YYNGEE. CDR3 sequence: CASSIDFEGETQYF. The CDR3 bases are TGTGCCAGCAGCATAGACTTTGAGGGAGAGACCCAGTACTTC. Drawing the rest from reference TRBV9 and TRBJ2-5, the complete variable domain is DSGVTQTPKHLITATGQRVTLRCSPRSGDLSVYWYQQSLDQGLQFLIQYYNGEERAKGNILERFSAQQFPDLHSELNLSSLELGDSALYFCASSIDFEGETQYFGPGTRLLVL.

This clonotype came up a few times. V is TRBV4-2 and J is TRBJ2-5, with 14 bases matching TRBD2. Germline V lookup: CDR1 LGHNA, CDR2 YNFKEQ. The V and J ends lost 3 bases and 2 bases, in that order; junction bases with no gene match: 8. This CDR3 is 18 amino acids long. CDR3 nucleotides: TGTGCCAGCAGCCAGGCGACTAGCGGGGGGGCAAAACAAGAGACCCAGTACTTC. Its protein product is CASSQATSGGAKQETQYF.

This chain uses TRBV20-1 with TRBJ2-7; 7 bases fit TRBD1. CDR1 is DFQATT, CDR2 SNEGSKA, per germline (reference sequence). With 4 bases clipped from V and 6 bases from J, the junction kept 15 bases outside the gene matches. The CDR3 extends over 15 amino acids. The CDR3 region has the DNA TGCAGTGCTACAAGGGTCGTACAGGGGCCGAGCGAGCAGTACTTC. Amino acid sequence: CSATRVVQGPSEQYF.

This clonotype has a handful of counts. The chain couples TRBV29-1 to TRBJ2-7, with a weak D call TRBD2 (5 bases). V lost 6 bases, J lost 7 bases, and 19 bases lay in between. Germline V gives CDR1 SQVTM, CDR2 ANQGSEA. This CDR3 spans 13 amino acids. In DNA, the CDR3 is TGCAGCGTGATACAAGGGAAATCGGGAGAGCAGTACTTC. Protein: CSVIQGKSGEQYF.

The chain joins TRBV20-1 to TRBJ2-1, with 12 bases lining up with TRBD2. The CDR3 runs to 14 residues. The V gene end was trimmed by 5 bases and the J gene end by 8 bases; junction bases not matched to a gene: 7. Germline assignment: CDR1 DFQATT and CDR2 SNEGSKA (reference sequence). The CDR3 DNA sequence: TGCAGTGCTGTGACTAGCGGGAGTAGCCATGAGCAGTTCTTC. Its protein product is CSAVTSGSSHEQFF.

This chain connects TRBV12-5 to TRBJ2-3; the D is unclear. Trimming left V 0 bases short and J 6 bases short, with 25 bases between. CDR1 and CDR2 (germline): LGHNT, FRNRAP. This CDR3 is built from 19 residues. The CDR3 DNA sequence: TGTGCTAGTGGTTTGGTACGCAAAGATGAGAAAGTCGTTTTGGATACGCAGTATTTT. Encoded protein: CASGLVRKDEKVVLDTQYF.

This chain connects TRBV7-9 to TRBJ2-1; D unclear. This CDR3 is 17 amino acids long. Deletions cut 5 bases from V and 3 bases from J, with 20 bases between. The V gene's germline CDR1 is SEHNR and CDR2 FQNEAQ (reference sequence). The CDR3 coding sequence is TGTGCCAGCAGCCACCCGAGGCTAGTTTCCGACTACAATGAGCAGTTCTTC. This translates into CASSHPRLVSDYNEQFF.

The rearrangement joins TRBV20-1 to TRBJ2-2; D is possibly TRBD2 (5 bases). There are 13 residues in the CDR3. Germline lookup yields CDR1 DFQATT and CDR2 SNEGSKA (reference sequence). V lost 3 bases and J 5 bases, leaving 10 bases between the germline ends. CDR3 sequence (DNA): TGCAGTGCTAGGAGACGGGGAACCGGGGAGCTGTTTTTT. This sequence encodes CSARRRGTGELFF.

This clonotype was detected only a few times. This chain connects TRBV7-8 to TRBJ1-1; D might be TRBD1 (6 bases). The CDR3 runs 16 residues. Germline V gene lookup returns CDR1 SGHVS and CDR2 FQNEAQ. The germline V and J ends were trimmed by 5 bases and 4 bases, with 20 bases remaining between them. CDR3 nucleotide sequence: TGTGCCAGCAGCCCAAGGGGGGGTCAGGGAGGCACTGAAGCTTTCTTT. Protein: CASSPRGGQGGTEAFF.

The gene calls are TRBV7-9 and TRBJ2-1; 7 bases fit TRBD2. J lost 3 bases, V lost 3 bases, and 2 bases had no gene match. Germline V gene lookup returns CDR1 SEHNR and CDR2 FQNEAQ (reference sequence). This CDR3 is built from 14 residues. The CDR3 loop is CASSFPSGYNEQFF. CDR3 DNA sequence: TGTGCCAGCAGCTTTCCTAGCGGCTACAATGAGCAGTTCTTC.

This clonotype was seen only a few times. The CDR3 bases are TGTGCCAGCAGCCAAGTGGGTGGGGCCAATGAGCAGTTCTTC. Encoded protein: CASSQVGGANEQFF. The chain carries TRBV3-1 and TRBJ2-1; D perhaps matches TRBD1 (5 bases). This CDR3 contains 14 residues. Germline CDR1 reads LGHDT; CDR2 reads YNNKEL (reference sequence). Trimming removed 1 base at V and 6 bases at J, with 10 bases between.

This clonotype came up a few times. This chain links TRBV6-2 or TRBV6-3 with TRBJ2-3; 9 bases line up with TRBD2. The CDR3 runs 20 residues. The trim removed 4 bases at V and 2 bases at J, leaving 19 bases unmatched. CDR1 and CDR2 from the germline V gene are MNHEY and SVGEGT. The CDR3 sequence: CASSSLWGRASGEITDTQYF. The CDR3 DNA sequence: TGTGCCAGCAGTTCTCTGTGGGGTAGGGCTAGCGGGGAGATCACAGATACGCAGTATTTT.